This T cell receptor (beta chain) was obtained from a study of cytomegalovirus exposure and HLA in healthy donors. Study outcomes and limitations: For TCR beta chains, V- and J-gene trimming was later linked to a missense DCLRE1C variant. A classifier reportedly called cytomegalovirus status with high sensitivity and specificity.

On this clone itself: Its specificity is unknown. The sample contains more than one DNA sequence encoding this CDR3.

Primers included in the PCR were 60 Vbeta and 13 Jbeta primers. Libraries were prepared by immunoSEQ multiplex PCR; TCRdb keeps only in-frame clonotypes and omits some of them. Among 120,000 to 150,000 clones listed, around 77% were seen once. Germline-derived CDR1 and CDR2 are SGHRS and YFSETQ. The CDR3 consists of 14 residues. With 0 bases clipped from V and 3 bases from J, the junction kept 0 bases outside the gene matches. This TCR derives from a man aged 30 to 45 in good health and CMV-seronegative. This chain links TRBV5-1 with TRBJ2-7; 10 bases agree with TRBD1. Material for sequencing was PBMCs. The CDR3 is CASSLGTGGYEQYF. CDR3 bases: TGCGCCAGCAGCTTGGGGACAGGGGGCTACGAGCAGTACTTC.